The 26 T cell receptor beta chains presented below share a single source sample, sequenced in a study of PD-1 blockade in classical Hodgkin lymphoma. Method: immunoSEQ multiplex PCR; TCRdb's copy keeps in-frame clones and lacks some. This sample carries nearly 60,000 clones, approximately 90% of them seen once, and the ten largest clones take over 9.5%. Relapse was seen in all patients after autologous stem cell transplantation, and brentuximab vedotin exposure was variable. The material was peripheral blood mononuclear cells (PBMCs), obtained before the second cycle of nivolumab. Receptors originate from a human donor with classical Hodgkin lymphoma.

The rearrangement uses TRBV15 and TRBJ1-5; D possibly corresponds to TRBD1 (6 bases). Trimming pared 5 bases from V and 5 bases from J, leaving 19 bases between. The CDR3 contains 16 residues. Germline CDR1 LNHNV, CDR2 YYDKDF (reference sequence). The CDR3 DNA is TGTGCCACCAGCGACACCTCAGGGGCCGGGGATCAGCCCCAGCATTTT. Protein: CATSDTSGAGDQPQHF.

This clone was observed a few times. The genes are TRBV27 and TRBJ2-7, with D possibly TRBD2 on 6 matching bases. Germline CDR1 and CDR2: MNHEY and SMNVEV (reference sequence). V was clipped by 2 bases and J by 2 bases, with 10 bases between them. This CDR3 has 14 amino acids. Here the CDR3 reads CASSLGGAAYEQYF. The CDR3 DNA follows: TGTGCCAGCAGTTTAGGAGGGGCCGCCTACGAGCAGTACTTC.

The rearrangement links TRBV28 to TRBJ2-1; TRBD2 might be the D (5 bases). The CDR3 is 16 residues long. Germline V gene lookup returns CDR1 MDHEN and CDR2 SYDVKM. The germline V and J ends were trimmed by 5 bases and 4 bases, with 18 bases remaining between them. The DNA of the CDR3 is TGTGCCAGCAGTACACGAGTAGCGAACGAATACAATGAGCAGTTCTTC. Protein: CASSTRVANEYNEQFF.

The gene calls are TRBV7-2 and TRBJ2-2; a possible D gene is TRBD1 (5 bases). CDR1 is SGHTA and CDR2 is FQGNSA in the germline V gene. The CDR3 covers 15 residues. The V end was cut by 4 bases, the J end by 5 bases, with 14 bases between. CDR3 region: CASSSSGISTGELFF. The CDR3 DNA reads as TGTGCCAGCAGCTCCTCAGGGATCTCTACCGGGGAGCTGTTTTTT.

The chain joins TRBV5-1 to TRBJ1-1; D ambiguous. The CDR3 has 14 amino acids. V was cut by 4 bases and J by 0 bases, with 10 bases left in between. CDR1 is SGHRS, CDR2 YFSETQ, per germline. CDR3 sequence reads: CASSRTVMNTEAFF. CDR3 coding DNA: TGCGCCAGCAGCCGGACCGTTATGAACACTGAAGCTTTCTTT.

A note on this clone: In the same sample, other DNA sequences code for this CDR3. V is TRBV19 and J is TRBJ1-1; D unclear. Trimming took 1 base from V and 2 from J, leaving 5 bases between them. This CDR3 is built from 13 residues. Germline V gene data show CDR1 as LNHDA and CDR2 as SQIVND (reference sequence). CDR3 sequence reads: CASSIGGNTEAFF. DNA for the CDR3: TGTGCCAGTAGTATAGGGGGTAACACTGAAGCTTTCTTT.

J is TRBJ2-7 and V is TRBV10-3; unclear D gene. The germline gives CDR1 ENHRY, CDR2 SYGVKD. Trimming removed 8 bases at V and 2 bases at J, with 7 bases between. The CDR3 spans 11 residues. The CDR3 coding sequence is TGTGCCATCGATGGTGCCTACGAGCAGTACTTC. Protein sequence: CAIDGAYEQYF.

This chain uses TRBV5-1 with TRBJ2-2; 7 bases fit TRBD1. The trim removed 0 bases at V and 3 bases at J, leaving 14 bases unmatched. The CDR3 loop spans 19 amino acids. CDR1 SGHRS and CDR2 YFSETQ come from the germline V gene. For the CDR3, the DNA is TGCGCCAGCAGCTTGGCCCCGGCCCCGAATGGACAGGACACCGGGGAGCTGTTTTTT. This gives the protein CASSLAPAPNGQDTGELFF.

The V call is TRBV30, the J call TRBJ2-3; 9 bases map to TRBD1. V shed 1 base, J shed 6 bases, and the junction held 5 bases outside the gene matches. This CDR3 is built from 14 residues. Germline lookup yields CDR1 GTSNPN and CDR2 SVGIG (reference sequence). The CDR3 loop is CAWSGGTGSDTQYF. The CDR3 bases are TGTGCCTGGAGTGGTGGGACAGGGAGTGATACGCAGTATTTT.

V and J are TRBV6-5 and TRBJ1-2; D ambiguous. Germline CDR1 is MNHEY and CDR2 is SVGAGI. Trimming removed 4 bases at V and 6 bases at J, with 9 bases between. The CDR3 spans 12 residues. The CDR3 coding sequence is TGTGCCAGCAGTTCCACCACGGATGGCTACACCTTC. Protein: CASSSTTDGYTF.

The chain joins TRBV2 to TRBJ2-5; no clear D gene. Germline assignment: CDR1 SNHLY and CDR2 FYNNEI. The V gene lost 5 bases and the J gene lost 0 bases, with 4 bases spanning the gap. There are 12 residues in the CDR3. The CDR3 sequence is CASSLYQETQYF. The DNA for the CDR3 is TGTGCCAGCAGTCTATACCAAGAGACCCAGTACTTC.

The chain couples TRBV18 to TRBJ1-4, with D tentatively TRBD1 (6 bases). There are 12 residues in the CDR3. Per the germline V gene, CDR1 is KGHSH and CDR2 is LQKENI. The V and J ends lost 7 bases and 8 bases respectively, with 11 bases between them. The CDR3 DNA sequence: TGTGCCAGCTATGAGGGGGGCGAAAAACTGTTTTTT. It codes for CASYEGGEKLFF.

The chain has TRBV7-3 and TRBJ2-2; D gene ambiguous. The ends were cut back, 1 base at V and 1 base at J, with 7 bases in the middle. The V gene's germline CDR1 is SGHTA and CDR2 FQGTGA. The CDR3 extends over 15 amino acids. The CDR3 nucleotides read TGTGCCAGCAGCTTAAAGGCAGGGAACACCGGGGAGCTGTTTTTT. Its protein is CASSLKAGNTGELFF.

J is TRBJ2-5 and V is TRBV4-3, with D perhaps assigned TRBD1 or TRBD2 (5 bases each). The length of the CDR3 is 13 residues. V lost 1 base and J lost 5, with 8 bases in between. Germline CDR1 is LGHNA and CDR2 is YSLEER. The CDR3 loop reads CASSQGGWETQYF. The CDR3 nucleotides are TGCGCCAGCAGCCAAGGGGGGTGGGAGACCCAGTACTTC.

The rearrangement uses TRBV7-8 and TRBJ2-2, with TRBD1 identical over 7 bases. CDR3 size: 17 residues. Per the germline V gene, CDR1 is SGHVS and CDR2 is FQNEAQ. The junction had 7 bases not matched to a gene; V was cut back by 2 bases and J by 1 base. The CDR3 here is CASSLTQGRMNTGELFF. In nucleotides, the CDR3 is TGTGCCAGCAGCTTAACACAGGGGCGAATGAACACCGGGGAGCTGTTTTTT.

This chain connects TRBV7-2 to TRBJ1-1, with TRBD1 matching over 9 bases. CDR1 is SGHTA, CDR2 FQGNSA, per germline. This CDR3 spans 14 amino acids. The V segment lost 1 base and the J segment 6 bases; nucleotides outside the gene matches: 3. The CDR3, as DNA: TGTGCCAGCAGCTTAGACAGGGGGCACTCTGAAGCTTTCTTT. Amino acid sequence: CASSLDRGHSEAFF. Full variable domain (rest looked up from reference TRBV7-2 and TRBJ1-1): GAGVSQSPSNKVTEKGKDVELRCDPISGHTALYWYRQSLGQGLEFLIYFQGNSAPDKSGLPSDRFSAERTGGSVSTLTIQRTQQEDSAVYLCASSLDRGHSEAFFGQGTRLTVV.

The chain is built from TRBV19 and TRBJ2-5; 9 nucleotides match TRBD1. The CDR3 consists of 15 residues. The ends lost 4 bases at V and 4 bases at J; junction bases unmatched: 7. The V gene's germline CDR1 is LNHDA and CDR2 SQIVND (reference sequence). The CDR3 protein is CASSKGDRERETQYF. The CDR3 bases are TGTGCCAGTAGTAAAGGGGACAGGGAAAGAGAGACCCAGTACTTC. Supplemented by reference TRBV19 and TRBJ2-5, the full variable domain reads DGGITQSPKYLFRKEGQNVTLSCEQNLNHDAMYWYRQDPGQGLRLIYYSQIVNDFQKGDIAEGYSVSREKKESFPLTVTSAQKNPTAFYLCASSKGDRERETQYFGPGTRLLVL.

The chain uses TRBV6-5 and TRBJ2-3, with D hard to call. This CDR3 is built from 14 residues. Trimming removed 3 bases from V and 6 bases from J, with 13 bases in between. The germline CDR1 and CDR2 sequences are MNHEY and SVGAGI. The CDR3 region has the DNA TGTGCCAGCAGTTATCGACCGAGGAGTGATACGCAGTATTTT. Residues: CASSYRPRSDTQYF.

CDR3 coding DNA: TGTGCCAGTAGTAAACCCGGGCTGGTGGGTCCTGGAAACACCATATATTTT. It codes for CASSKPGLVGPGNTIYF. The V and J genes are TRBV19 and TRBJ1-3; D is unclear. The CDR3 has 17 residues. Trimming pared 4 bases from V and 2 bases from J, leaving 18 bases between. Germline V gives CDR1 LNHDA, CDR2 SQIVND (reference sequence).

The genes are TRBV7-8 and TRBJ2-7, with D unclear. V gave up 2 bases and J gave up 3 bases, with 14 bases separating them. Germline values: CDR1 SGHVS, CDR2 FQNEAQ. The CDR3 is made up of 15 amino acids. Here the CDR3 reads CASSLSVGRNYEQYF. In nucleotides, the CDR3 is TGTGCCAGCAGCTTATCCGTTGGCAGAAACTACGAGCAGTACTTC.

The chain employs TRBV6-1 and TRBJ1-2; TRBD1 agrees at 7 bases. The junction had 11 bases not matched to a gene; V was cut back by 4 bases and J by 0 bases. Germline loops: CDR1 MNHNS, CDR2 SASEGT. CDR3 length equals 17 residues. CDR3 coding DNA: TGTGCCAGCAGTGCCCCTGGAGGGGGCCTAGCTAACTATGGCTACACCTTC. Protein product: CASSAPGGGLANYGYTF.

The genes are TRBV9 and TRBJ2-2; 10 bases are a match to TRBD2. Germline CDR1 SGDLS, CDR2 YYNGEE. The CDR3 loop spans 16 amino acids. The V segment lost 0 bases and the J segment 6 bases; nucleotides outside the gene matches: 5. The CDR3 here is CASSVAERGGAGELFF. In nucleotides, the CDR3 is TGTGCCAGCAGCGTAGCGGAGCGGGGGGGCGCCGGGGAGCTGTTTTTT.

The chain uses TRBV5-1 and TRBJ2-7, with TRBD2 identical over 10 bases. From germline, CDR1 is SGHRS and CDR2 YFSETQ. V gave up 4 bases and J gave up 2 bases; unmatched junction bases: 6. This CDR3 is 15 amino acids long. Here the CDR3 DNA reads TGCGCCAGCAGCCCCTCAGCGGGGGGGCCCTACGAGCAGTACTTC. Residues: CASSPSAGGPYEQYF.

This clone was recorded a few times. The chain links TRBV6-6 to TRBJ2-7, with 11 nucleotides matching TRBD2. CDR3 length equals 16 residues. CDR1 and CDR2 from the germline V gene are MNHNY and SVGAGI (reference sequence). V lost 2 bases to trimming and J lost 0 bases; unmatched junction nucleotides: 3. The CDR3 protein is CASSYTGTSGSYEQYF. The DNA of the CDR3 is TGTGCCAGCAGTTACACCGGGACTAGCGGCTCCTACGAGCAGTACTTC.

This clone is a singleton in its sample. The rearrangement joins TRBV7-9 to TRBJ2-3; D is ambiguous. Trimming cost V 0 bases and J 0 bases, with 7 bases left between them. The CDR3 runs to 15 residues. Germline lookup yields CDR1 SEHNR and CDR2 FQNEAQ (reference sequence). CDR3 nucleotides: TGTGCCAGCAGCTTAGCACTCGACAGCACAGATACGCAGTATTTT. Its protein product is CASSLALDSTDTQYF.

The chain recombines TRBV2 with TRBJ2-2; 8 bases are shared with TRBD2. Germline V gene data show CDR1 as SNHLY and CDR2 as FYNNEI. This CDR3 spans 14 amino acids. Germline trimming cut 3 bases from V and 7 bases from J; bases unmatched to any gene: 4. The CDR3 DNA reads TGTGCCAGCAGTGACCCCCGGGGGGGCGGGGAGCTGTTTTTT. Translation: CASSDPRGGGELFF.